This entry lists 3 T cell receptor beta chains sequenced from one sample in a study of shared clonotypes between healthy human individuals (TCRdb year 2020). The library was built by means of the immunoSEQ multiplex PCR assay. TCRdb took over this immuneACCESS table, retaining in-frame rearrangements with V and J assigned. Such tables are incomplete; in checked studies, under half of the missing clones stem from an unresolved V gene, and the remainder is unexplained. In this sample the table shows just over 2,000,000 clones, about 95% of which occur a single time. The ten biggest clones cover more than 0.1% of the sample. Sequenced: naive CD4+ T cells sorted from blood. The cell subset or site label corresponds to: CD45RA+ positively selected. The receptors were gathered from a young man in good health.

The V call is TRBV10-3, the J call TRBJ1-5; 9 bases are a match to TRBD1. Germline-derived CDR1 and CDR2 are ENHRY and SYGVKD. The J segment lost 5 bases and the V segment lost 10 bases, leaving 6 bases of the junction unmatched. This CDR3 is built from 13 residues. The CDR3 region has the DNA TGTGCCAGTCAGGACAGGGGAGATCAGCCCCAGCATTTT. It is translated as CASQDRGDQPQHF.

The chain has TRBV7-2 and TRBJ2-3, with D perhaps matching TRBD2 (5 bases). Trimming took off 4 bases at V and 6 bases at J, with 8 bases between the two ends. Germline loops: CDR1 SGHTA, CDR2 FQGNSA. This CDR3 is built from 12 residues. CDR3 bases: TGTGCCAGCAGCTCAATAGCGGATACGCAGTATTTT. It codes for CASSSIADTQYF.

This clone has just one count. The chain has TRBV9 and TRBJ2-1, with D uncertain. The CDR3 has 15 amino acids. Germline CDR1 is SGDLS and CDR2 is YYNGEE. Trimming pared 4 bases from V and 0 bases from J, leaving 11 bases between. The CDR3 region is CASSPQPNSYNEQFF. CDR3 nucleotide sequence: TGTGCCAGCAGCCCTCAGCCAAACTCCTACAATGAGCAGTTCTTC.